This entry lists 22 T cell receptor beta chains sequenced from one sample in a study of molecular identifiers for immune sequencing clone quantification. TCRdb reanalysed the PCR reads using MiXCR and keeps one entry per CDR3 protein. Of around 300,000 distinct CDR3 sequences listed, 24% were seen once; the top ten hold 0.65% to 0.75%. The sequencing input was naive CD8+ T cells from blood, with Jurkat cell RNA spiked in. Subset indicated: FACS-sorted CD8+CD4-CCR7+CD45RA+ naive T cells. The receptors come from a human donor in good health. Some libraries in this study had Jurkat cell RNA spiked in.

This clonotype was observed at least ten times. The chain employs TRBV2 and TRBJ2-3; no clear D. Germline CDR1 reads SNHLY; CDR2 reads FYNNEI. The CDR3 has 12 amino acids. V shed 7 bases and J shed 2 bases, with 7 bases lying between them. In nucleotides, the CDR3 is TGTGCCAGCATTATGCTCACAGATACGCAGTATTTT. This encodes CASIMLTDTQYF.

This clonotype has only a few counts. The chain employs TRBV6-5 and TRBJ2-7, with 9 bases lining up with TRBD1. Germline CDR1 reads MNHEY; CDR2 reads SVGAGI. The CDR3 length is 16 residues. Trimming took 2 bases from V and 3 from J; bases not matched to a gene: 8. The DNA of the CDR3 is TGTGCCAGCAGTTACACACCGGGACAGGGAAACTACGAGCAGTACTTC. It encodes CASSYTPGQGNYEQYF.

This clonotype was observed at least ten times. The rearrangement joins TRBV7-2 to TRBJ2-3; 8 nucleotides line up with TRBD2. The germline V gene encodes CDR1 SGHTA and CDR2 FQGNSA. There are 15 residues in the CDR3. After removal of 4 bases from V and 0 bases from J, the junction contained 3 bases not matched to a gene. The CDR3 loop is CASSSLAVSTDTQYF. The CDR3 DNA reads as TGTGCCAGCAGCTCACTAGCGGTGAGCACAGATACGCAGTATTTT.

In regard to this clonotype: One base away lies a much larger clone, so this may be a sequencing read error. This chain connects TRBV7-9 to TRBJ2-3; perhaps TRBD2 as D (6 bases). Trimming removed 4 bases from V and 0 bases from J, with 17 bases in between. The CDR3 spans 17 residues. CDR1 is SEHNR, CDR2 FQNEAQ, per germline (reference sequence). In DNA form, the CDR3 reads TGTGCCAGCAGCTCGGAGCAGGTAGCGGAGAGCACAGATACGCAGTATTTT. This sequence encodes CASSSEQVAESTDTQYF.

Points on this clonotype: A read error may be the cause here, since a much bigger clone is one base away. This sequence joins TRBV5-3 and TRBJ2-3, with 8 bases that match TRBD2. TRBV5-3 is flagged as an ORF with uncertain function. CDR3 length: 16 residues. CDR3 in amino acids: CASSLRTGRGADTQYF. In nucleotides, the CDR3 is TGTGCCAGCAGCTTGAGAACCGGGAGGGGGGCAGATACGCAGTATTTT.

The chain employs TRBV12-3 or TRBV12-4 and TRBJ1-1, with no clear D. Trimming took 6 bases from V and 10 from J, leaving 18 bases between them. This CDR3 comprises 13 residues. CDR3 coding DNA: TGTGCCAGCAGCCCCTTTTTAGGTGGAGGAGCTTTCTTT. Translation gives CASSPFLGGGAFF.

This sequence joins TRBV4-2 and TRBJ1-6, with unresolved D. The CDR3 totals 17 residues. Between the trimmed V and J ends, which lost 0 bases and 4 bases, there was a span of 13 bases. The germline CDR1 and CDR2 sequences are LGHNA and YNFKEQ. CDR3 sequence (DNA): TGTGCCAGCAGCCAAGATCTGGTTGATGAATATAATTCACCCCTCCACTTT. Encoded protein: CASSQDLVDEYNSPLHF.

V is TRBV9 and J is TRBJ2-1; TRBD2 agrees at 8 bases. CDR3 size: 15 residues. CDR1 SGDLS and CDR2 YYNGEE come from the germline V gene. V shed 0 bases, J shed 8 bases, and the junction held 7 bases outside the gene matches. The CDR3 nucleotides read TGTGCCAGCAGCGTAGGGGGACTAGATAGGGATGAGCAGTTCTTC. This sequence encodes CASSVGGLDRDEQFF.

In DNA form, the CDR3 reads TGTGCCAGCAGGGACCCTGGGACCTCGTGGGTCGGGGAGCTGTTTTTT. It yields the protein CASRDPGTSWVGELFF. This chain connects TRBV2 to TRBJ2-2, with D perhaps given as TRBD1 or TRBD2 (5 bases each). V lost 6 bases and J 7 bases, leaving 21 bases between the germline ends. Germline V lookup: CDR1 SNHLY, CDR2 FYNNEI. The CDR3 sequence is 16 residues long.

This clonotype was detected only a few times. V and J are TRBV7-8 and TRBJ2-7; 11 nucleotides agree with TRBD2. CDR3 size: 15 residues. The germline CDR1 and CDR2 sequences are SGHVS and FQNEAQ. V was clipped by 6 bases and J by 1 base; unmatched bases: 5. In nucleotides, the CDR3 is TGTGCCAGCAGTCCAACTAGCGGGGGATCCTACGAGCAGTACTTC. Its protein product is CASSPTSGGSYEQYF.

On this clonotype itself: A read error may produce the germline difference seen at one junction end. This chain links TRBV20-1 with TRBJ1-5; no firm D call. The CDR3 is 12 amino acids. Germline assignment: CDR1 DFQATT and CDR2 SNEGSKA (reference sequence). CDR3 DNA sequence: TGCAGTGCTAGGGAGTTGAATCAGTCCCAGCATTTT. Translation gives CSARELNQSQHF.

This clonotype was counted many times. The V and J genes are TRBV6-2 or TRBV6-3 and TRBJ2-5, with a weak D call TRBD1 (5 bases). Trimming shortened V by 2 bases and J by 2 bases, and 9 bases separated the two germline ends. Germline lookup yields CDR1 MNHEY and CDR2 SVGEGT. This CDR3 region has 14 residues. CDR3 nucleotide sequence: TGTGCCAGCAGTTACGTGGGGCAGCAAGAGACCCAGTACTTC. Protein sequence: CASSYVGQQETQYF.

In its sample, this clonotype was seen once. A single base separates this from a much larger clone, so it may be a read error. V usage is TRBV7-9 and J usage is TRBJ2-1; D is ambiguous. CDR3 length equals 14 residues. CDR1 and CDR2 (germline): SEHNR, FQNEAQ (reference sequence). CDR3 nucleotide sequence: TGTGCCAGCAGCTTCGGTGGCTCCTACGATGAGCAGTTCTTC. Protein product: CASSFGGSYDEQFF.

This clonotype has just a few counts. The chain recombines TRBV4-3 with TRBJ2-7; no definite D call. The germline gives CDR1 LGHNA, CDR2 YSLEER. Trimming removed 1 base at V and 2 bases at J, with 15 bases between. The CDR3 loop spans 16 amino acids. This CDR3 reads CASSQAPRSPTYEQYF. CDR3 sequence (DNA): TGCGCCAGCAGCCAAGCCCCTCGGAGCCCAACCTACGAGCAGTACTTC.

A few counts support this clonotype. The V and J genes are TRBV9 and TRBJ2-7; 7 positions agree with TRBD2. The V segment lost 3 bases and the J segment 5 bases; nucleotides outside the gene matches: 11. CDR1 is SGDLS and CDR2 is YYNGEE in the germline V gene. This CDR3 comprises 15 residues. The CDR3 bases are TGTGCCAGCAGCGGGGGGGGTAGGACCGTCGACGAGCAGTACTTC. It yields the protein CASSGGGRTVDEQYF.

In regard to this clonotype: A read error may explain this, as a much larger clone is one base away. The chain employs TRBV6-5 and TRBJ2-3; TRBD2 agrees at 8 bases. Germline lookup yields CDR1 MNHEY and CDR2 SVGAGI. The CDR3 runs 17 residues. The CDR3: CAGSYSGLAGIHGAAYF. CDR3 coding DNA: TGTGCCGGCAGTTACTCAGGGCTAGCGGGCATTCATGGGGCCGCGTATTTT.

This sequence joins TRBV4-3 and TRBJ2-1; 8 bases line up with TRBD2. This CDR3 is 17 amino acids long. Germline loops: CDR1 LGHNA, CDR2 YSLEER. With 0 bases clipped from V and 1 base from J, the junction kept 5 bases outside the gene matches. CDR3 DNA: TGCGCCAGCAGCCAAGATCACGTAGCGGGGTCCTACAATGAGCAGTTCTTC. Protein: CASSQDHVAGSYNEQFF.

The chain has TRBV4-3 and TRBJ2-3; 8 bases align to TRBD2. CDR3 length: 21 amino acids. V lost 1 base to trimming and J lost 1 base; unmatched junction nucleotides: 19. CDR1 is LGHNA, CDR2 YSLEER, per germline. The CDR3 protein is CASSQVFVDATSGLGTDTQYF. The CDR3 bases are TGCGCCAGCAGCCAAGTCTTTGTGGATGCCACCTCGGGACTAGGCACAGATACGCAGTATTTT.

This clonotype was found a few times. The chain couples TRBV19 to TRBJ2-3, with 9 bases that match TRBD2. Germline V lookup: CDR1 LNHDA, CDR2 SQIVND (reference sequence). Unmatched junction bases numbered 9, after V lost 7 bases and J lost 4 bases. The CDR3 loop spans 15 amino acids. The CDR3 coding sequence is TGTGCCAGTAAGGCGGGAGGGCCCTATTCAGATACGCAGTATTTT. This encodes CASKAGGPYSDTQYF. The full variable domain, completed using reference TRBV19 and TRBJ2-3, is DGGITQSPKYLFRKEGQNVTLSCEQNLNHDAMYWYRQDPGQGLRLIYYSQIVNDFQKGDIAEGYSVSREKKESFPLTVTSAQKNPTAFYLCASKAGGPYSDTQYFGPGTRLTVL.

This clonotype appeared once. The chain links TRBV19 to TRBJ2-7, with 9 positions matching TRBD1. Looked up from germline, CDR1 is LNHDA and CDR2 is SQIVND (reference sequence). J gave up 1 base and V 6 bases, and 7 bases lay outside the gene matches. The CDR3 is made up of 15 amino acids. CDR3 region: CASRSRTGESYEQYF. The DNA for the CDR3 is TGTGCCAGTAGATCAAGGACAGGGGAATCCTACGAGCAGTACTTC.

The CDR3 loop is CANSRAGADYNQPQHF. The CDR3 DNA reads TGTGCCAACAGCAGGGCGGGGGCTGATTACAATCAGCCCCAGCATTTT. The chain has TRBV6-2 or TRBV6-3 and TRBJ1-5; D is perhaps TRBD1 (6 bases). V gave up 10 bases and J gave up 3 bases, with 22 bases separating them. The CDR3 is made up of 16 amino acids. Per germline, CDR1 MNHEY and CDR2 SVGEGT.

Regarding this clonotype: A much bigger clone sits one base away, suggesting this may be a read error. The chain uses TRBV7-9 and TRBJ2-4; possibly TRBD1 or TRBD2 for D (5 bases each). The CDR3 has 15 amino acids. Germline CDR1 and CDR2: SEHNR and FQNEAQ (reference sequence). The CDR3 nucleotides read TGTGCCGGCAGCAACCGGGACCTAGCCAAAAACATTCAGTACTTC. As protein: CAGSNRDLAKNIQYF.